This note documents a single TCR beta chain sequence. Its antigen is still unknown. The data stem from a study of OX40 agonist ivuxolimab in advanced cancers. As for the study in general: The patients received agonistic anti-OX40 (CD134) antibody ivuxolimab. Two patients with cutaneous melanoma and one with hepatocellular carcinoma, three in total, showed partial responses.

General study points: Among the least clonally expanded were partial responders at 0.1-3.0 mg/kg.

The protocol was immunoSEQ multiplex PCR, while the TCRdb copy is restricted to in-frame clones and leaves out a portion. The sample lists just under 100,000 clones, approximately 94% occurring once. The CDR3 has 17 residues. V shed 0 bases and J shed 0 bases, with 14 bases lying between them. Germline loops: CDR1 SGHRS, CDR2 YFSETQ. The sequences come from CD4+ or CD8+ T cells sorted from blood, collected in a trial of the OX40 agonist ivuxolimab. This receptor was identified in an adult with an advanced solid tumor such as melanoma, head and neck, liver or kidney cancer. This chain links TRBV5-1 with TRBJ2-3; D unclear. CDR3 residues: CASSLGRYMSSTDTQYF. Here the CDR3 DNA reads TGCGCCAGCAGCTTGGGACGGTACATGTCTAGCACAGATACGCAGTATTTT.